This T cell receptor (beta chain) stems from a study of cytomegalovirus exposure and HLA in healthy donors. A note on this clone: No antigen is known for it.

The study, taken as a whole, reports: Reportedly, HLA-A and HLA-B alleles of most subjects were accurately predicted from TCR beta.

The PCR had 60 Vbeta and 13 Jbeta primers. Libraries were prepared by immunoSEQ multiplex PCR; TCRdb keeps only in-frame clonotypes and omits some of them. The data show about 180,000 clones, with over 70% seen just once and approximately 1.5% held by the top ten. The receptor's source is a young woman in good health and CMV-seropositive. The source material was PBMCs.

CDR3 residues: CASSLTGISPTDTQYF. The CDR3 coding sequence is TGTGCCAGCAGCTTAACAGGGATCAGTCCCACAGATACGCAGTATTTT. The V gene is TRBV7-7, the J gene TRBJ2-3; D might be TRBD1 (6 bases). The V gene's germline CDR1 is SSHAT and CDR2 FNYEAQ (reference sequence). This CDR3 comprises 16 residues. V lost 2 bases to trimming and J lost 2 bases, with 14 bases between them.